The rows below give T cell receptor beta chains drawn from one sample of a study of molecular identifiers for immune sequencing clone quantification. A single record per CDR3 protein comes from TCRdb applying MiXCR to the PCR reads. The sample lists about 500,000 distinct CDR3 sequences, 20% to 25% occurring once. Specimen: naive CD8+ T cells from blood, with Jurkat cell RNA spiked in. These TCRs come from a human donor in good health. Some libraries in this study had Jurkat cell RNA spiked in. Each CDR3 is given with its conserved first and last residue. The D gene is left open where the match is weak. Not every row has a clone size; where given, it reads once, few, many or a size class.

V gene	clone size	J gene	D gene	CDR3 protein	CDR3 DNA
TRBV11-2	few	TRBJ1-1	.	CASSPSGAEAFF	TGTGCCAGCAGCCCATCGGGGGCTGAAGCTTTCTTT
TRBV6-5	.	TRBJ2-7	TRBD2	CASSYDRLAGLDYEQYF	TGTGCCAGCAGTTATGATCGTCTAGCGGGATTGGACTACGAGCAGTACTTC
TRBV7-9	many	TRBJ1-3	.	CASSSPRAGNTIYF	TGTGCCAGCAGCTCCCCCCGGGCTGGAAACACCATATATTTT
TRBV4-1	.	TRBJ1-6	TRBD1	CASSQVWDRNSPLHF	TGCGCCAGCAGCCAAGTTTGGGACAGAAATTCACCCCTCCACTTT
TRBV20-1	few	TRBJ2-7	.	CSARVRGFPYEQYF	TGCAGTGCTAGAGTCAGGGGCTTTCCCTACGAGCAGTACTTC
TRBV3-1	.	TRBJ1-4	.	CASSQVWAGAVAEKLFF	TGTGCCAGCAGCCAAGTTTGGGCAGGGGCGGTCGCTGAAAAACTGTTTTTT
TRBV7-3	many	TRBJ2-1	TRBD2	CASSSMTSGSSYNEQFF	TGTGCCAGCAGCTCTATGACTAGCGGGTCCTCCTACAATGAGCAGTTCTTC
TRBV4-3	.	TRBJ2-4	.	CASSQDSHSVNIQYF	TGCGCCAGCAGCCAAGATTCTCATAGTGTTAACATTCAGTACTTC
TRBV3-1	many	TRBJ2-3	.	CASSQDITQYF	TGTGCCAGCAGCCAAGATATCACGCAGTATTTT
TRBV4-3	.	TRBJ2-3	TRBD2	CASSQGSYGGGPTDTQYF	TGCGCCAGCAGCCAAGGGAGTTATGGGGGAGGGCCCACAGATACGCAGTATTTT
TRBV27	.	TRBJ2-7	TRBD1	CASSGGRGLYEQYF	TGTGCCAGCAGTGGGGGCAGGGGGCTTTACGAGCAGTACTTC